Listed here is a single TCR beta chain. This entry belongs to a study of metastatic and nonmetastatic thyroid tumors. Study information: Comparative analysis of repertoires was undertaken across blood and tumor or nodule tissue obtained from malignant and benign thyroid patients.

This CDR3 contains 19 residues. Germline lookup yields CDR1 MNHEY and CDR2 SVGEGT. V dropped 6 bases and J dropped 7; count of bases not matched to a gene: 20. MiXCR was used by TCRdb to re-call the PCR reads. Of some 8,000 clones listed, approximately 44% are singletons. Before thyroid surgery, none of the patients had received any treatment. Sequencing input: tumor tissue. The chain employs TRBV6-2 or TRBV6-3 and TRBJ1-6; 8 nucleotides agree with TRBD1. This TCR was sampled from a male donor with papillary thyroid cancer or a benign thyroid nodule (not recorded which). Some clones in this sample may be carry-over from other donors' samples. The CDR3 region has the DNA TGTGCCAGCAGACGGGGGACAGGAGGCACCACCTCTGGAAATTCACCCCTCCACTTT. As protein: CASRRGTGGTTSGNSPLHF.